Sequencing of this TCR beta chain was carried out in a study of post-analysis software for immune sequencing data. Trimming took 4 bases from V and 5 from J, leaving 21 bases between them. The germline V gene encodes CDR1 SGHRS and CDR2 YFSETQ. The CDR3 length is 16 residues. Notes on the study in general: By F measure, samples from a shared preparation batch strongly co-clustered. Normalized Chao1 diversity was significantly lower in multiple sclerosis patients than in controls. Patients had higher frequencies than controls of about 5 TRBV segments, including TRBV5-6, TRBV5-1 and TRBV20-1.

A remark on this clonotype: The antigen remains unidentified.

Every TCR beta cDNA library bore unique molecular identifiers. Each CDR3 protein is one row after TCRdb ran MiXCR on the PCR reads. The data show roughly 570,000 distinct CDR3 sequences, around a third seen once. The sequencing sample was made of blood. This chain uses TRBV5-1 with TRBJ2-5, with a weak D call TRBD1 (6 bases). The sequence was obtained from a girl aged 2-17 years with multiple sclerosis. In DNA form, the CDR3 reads TGCGCCAGCAGCCGCGATGTGACAGTCCAGGGGGAGACCCAGTACTTC. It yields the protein CASSRDVTVQGETQYF.